Listed below are T cell receptor beta chains from one sample, sequenced in a study of T-cell reconstitution after alpha-beta-depleted transplantation in children. TCRdb re-called the PCR reads through MiXCR, storing one row per CDR3 protein. This repertoire shows about a million distinct CDR3 sequences, about 31% found once; its top ten account for 25% to 35%. Sequencing was performed on PBMCs, mostly from graft donor cells, taken 360 days after TCRalphabeta/CD19-depleted stem cell transplant. These receptors were collected from a boy in the first two years of life who had a stem cell transplant for SCID, so the T cells may come from the graft donor. Both conserved end residues are part of each CDR3. D genes are given only for firm matches. The size entry is marked missing in some rows and otherwise reads once, few, many or a size class.

TRBJ2-2	TRBD2	NA	TRBV7-2	CASSTVSGGGAGELFF	TGTGCCAGCAGCACCGTTAGCGGGGGGGGCGCCGGGGAGCTGTTTTTT
TRBJ2-1	NA	few	TRBV20-1	CSAGTLYEQFF	TGCAGTGCCGGGACTCTCTATGAGCAGTTCTTC
TRBJ1-4	TRBD1	few	TRBV4-3	CASSLGQGYTNEKLFF	TGCGCCAGCAGCTTGGGACAGGGCTACACTAATGAAAAACTGTTTTTT
TRBJ2-3	TRBD2	NA	TRBV24-1	CATSDSGRRDYTDTQYF	TGTGCCACCAGTGATTCCGGGCGAAGGGACTACACAGATACGCAGTATTTT
TRBJ2-1	NA	NA	TRBV7-3	CASRDWRFTGNEQFF	TGTGCCAGCCGTGATTGGCGGTTCACGGGCAATGAGCAGTTCTTC
TRBJ2-1	NA	many	TRBV20-1	CSARMGSSYNEQFF	TGCAGTGCTAGAATGGGGAGCTCCTACAATGAGCAGTTCTTC
TRBJ2-5	TRBD1	NA	TRBV12-3/TRBV12-4	CASSPDRALVGTQYF	TGTGCCAGCAGTCCGGACAGGGCCCTCGTGGGGACCCAGTACTTC
TRBJ2-5	NA	few	TRBV7-2	CASSYPQGETQYF	TGTGCCAGCAGCTATCCCCAGGGAGAGACCCAGTACTTC
TRBJ1-1	NA	few	TRBV12-3/TRBV12-4	CASSRELANTEAFF	TGTGCCAGCAGTCGAGAGCTGGCGAACACTGAAGCTTTCTTT
TRBJ1-1	NA	NA	TRBV19	CASRPTGITEAFF	TGTGCCAGTAGGCCCACAGGGATCACTGAAGCTTTCTTT
TRBJ2-3	TRBD2	few	TRBV4-3	CASSHKRGGWTDTQYF	TGCGCCAGCAGCCACAAGCGGGGGGGCTGGACAGATACGCAGTATTTT
TRBJ2-7	TRBD1	few	TRBV7-6	CASSLRPTGTGNYEQYF	TGTGCCAGCAGCTTACGTCCGACCGGGACAGGGAACTACGAGCAGTACTTC
TRBJ2-7	NA	few	TRBV12-3/TRBV12-4	CASSLAGTPISRDEQYF	TGTGCCAGCAGTTTAGCCGGGACACCGATCTCTAGGGACGAGCAGTACTTC
TRBJ2-3	TRBD1	NA	TRBV28	CASSSWDRGMRTDTQYF	TGTGCCAGCAGTTCCTGGGACAGGGGTATGCGAACAGATACGCAGTATTTT
TRBJ2-7	NA	NA	TRBV10-3	CAIKGGGETYEQYF	TGTGCCATCAAAGGGGGAGGGGAAACCTACGAGCAGTACTTC
TRBJ2-5	NA	NA	TRBV11-2	CASSSGRTQYF	TGTGCCAGCAGCTCAGGTCGGACCCAGTACTTC
TRBJ1-1	NA	once	TRBV7-9	CASSLGGAGRAEAFF	TGTGCCAGCAGCTTAGGAGGGGCAGGGAGAGCTGAAGCTTTCTTT
TRBJ2-1	NA	few	TRBV7-7	CASSLALRVGEQFF	TGTGCCAGCAGCTTAGCGCTCAGGGTTGGTGAGCAGTTCTTC
TRBJ1-6	NA	NA	TRBV6-1	CASSEAWGSNSPLHF	TGTGCCAGCAGTGAAGCGTGGGGTTCGAATTCACCCCTCCACTTT
TRBJ2-7	NA	NA	TRBV12-3/TRBV12-4	CASSNSGARAGEQYF	TGTGCCAGCAGCAATTCAGGGGCGCGAGCGGGCGAGCAGTACTTC
TRBJ2-7	NA	NA	TRBV7-8	CASSLVQGRTYEQYF	TGTGCCAGCAGCTTAGTTCAGGGGAGGACCTACGAGCAGTACTTC
TRBJ1-5	NA	NA	TRBV6-2/TRBV6-3	CASSYGRDTFNQPQHF	TGTGCCAGCAGTTACGGCCGGGACACCTTCAATCAGCCCCAGCATTTT
TRBJ1-1	TRBD1	NA	TRBV12-3/TRBV12-4	CASSVYGTDNTEAFF	TGTGCCAGCAGTGTCTACGGGACAGACAACACTGAAGCTTTCTTT
TRBJ2-1	NA	few	TRBV10-2	CASSEADWQEQFF	TGCGCCAGCAGTGAGGCCGACTGGCAGGAGCAGTTCTTC
TRBJ1-1	NA	few	TRBV7-2	CASSLGGADTEAFF	TGTGCCAGCAGCTTAGGGGGGGCTGACACTGAAGCTTTCTTT
TRBJ2-3	NA	NA	TRBV5-1	CASSSGLVGYTQYF	TGCGCCAGCAGCTCGGGACTCGTAGGTTATACGCAGTATTTT
TRBJ2-4	TRBD1	NA	TRBV12-3/TRBV12-4	CASSPGQGGGIQYF	TGTGCCAGCAGCCCTGGACAGGGAGGAGGCATTCAGTACTTC
TRBJ2-6	NA	few	TRBV7-3	CASSLIPRGSVGANVLTF	TGTGCCAGCAGCTTAATCCCCCGAGGATCGGTTGGGGCCAACGTCCTGACTTTC
TRBJ2-2	TRBD2	NA	TRBV20-1	CSASRGLAGGWTGELFF	TGCAGTGCTAGCCGAGGACTAGCGGGGGGGTGGACCGGGGAGCTGTTTTTT
TRBJ1-2	NA	NA	TRBV27	CASSVYRGGYGYTF	TGTGCCAGCAGTGTCTACCGAGGGGGCTATGGCTACACCTTC
TRBJ2-1	NA	few	TRBV10-3	CAISDRVYNEQFF	TGTGCCATCAGTGACAGGGTCTACAATGAGCAGTTCTTC
TRBJ2-2	TRBD1	NA	TRBV7-6	CASSSTGQWAGELFF	TGTGCCAGCAGCTCCACGGGACAGTGGGCCGGGGAGCTGTTTTTT
TRBJ2-7	NA	few	TRBV7-2	CASSLHLGRGLNYEQYF	TGTGCCAGCAGCTTACACTTGGGGCGGGGGCTAAACTACGAGCAGTACTTC
TRBJ2-7	NA	NA	TRBV12-3/TRBV12-4	CASSLALTGDDSYEQYF	TGTGCCAGCAGTTTAGCGCTAACCGGGGACGACTCCTACGAGCAGTACTTC
TRBJ2-5	NA	few	TRBV5-8	CASSLAVGGTQYF	TGTGCCAGCAGCTTGGCCGTTGGGGGGACCCAGTACTTC
TRBJ2-7	TRBD2	NA	TRBV7-8	CASSLVAGGVYEQYF	TGTGCCAGCAGCTTAGTAGCGGGGGGGGTCTACGAGCAGTACTTC
TRBJ2-5	NA	few	TRBV10-2	CASSESPGYQETQYF	TGCGCCAGCAGTGAGTCCCCCGGGTACCAAGAGACCCAGTACTTC
TRBJ2-7	NA	NA	TRBV12-3/TRBV12-4	CASSSGRLEQYF	TGTGCCAGCAGCTCGGGACGGCTCGAGCAGTACTTC
TRBJ2-1	NA	NA	TRBV9	CASNGPRENEQFF	TGTGCCAGCAACGGACCTCGAGAAAATGAGCAGTTCTTC
TRBJ2-5	TRBD1	many	TRBV28	CASRRTGGETQYF	TGTGCCAGCAGGAGGACAGGGGGGGAGACCCAGTACTTC